A single sample is the source of the 3 T cell receptor beta chains below, sequenced in a study of technical replicates of blood from a handful of donors. The method was immunoSEQ multiplex PCR; TCRdb's version includes in-frame clones alone and lacks a portion of them. The sample gives fewer than 95,000 clones, 94% of which show up once; less than 0.3% is in the top ten. The sequencing input was T cells isolated from PBMCs. The receptor set was obtained from a human donor in good health.

This clone appeared a single time. The chain joins TRBV9 to TRBJ1-1; TRBD1 is a possible D gene (6 bases). The CDR3 runs to 15 residues. Trimming stripped 3 bases from V and 1 base from J, with 13 bases between. Germline V gene lookup returns CDR1 SGDLS and CDR2 YYNGEE. The CDR3 region is CASSATGPWNTEAFF. In DNA, the CDR3 is TGTGCCAGCAGCGCGACAGGCCCTTGGAACACTGAAGCTTTCTTT. Supplemented by reference TRBV9 and TRBJ1-1, the full variable domain reads DSGVTQTPKHLITATGQRVTLRCSPRSGDLSVYWYQQSLDQGLQFLIQYYNGEERAKGNILERFSAQQFPDLHSELNLSSLELGDSALYFCASSATGPWNTEAFFGQGTRLTVV.

The count of this clone is one. This chain joins TRBV15 and TRBJ2-7, with a possible D match to TRBD1 (5 bases). This CDR3 region has 14 residues. V was pared by 3 bases and J by 2 bases, with 11 bases between. CDR1 and CDR2 (germline): LNHNV, YYDKDF (reference sequence). For the CDR3, the DNA is TGTGCCACCAGCAGCCTTGACAGTGCCTACGAGCAGTACTTC. Amino acid sequence: CATSSLDSAYEQYF.

The rearrangement links TRBV18 to TRBJ1-4; 7 nucleotides line up with TRBD1. Germline CDR1 KGHSH, CDR2 LQKENI. With V trimmed by 3 bases and J by 8 bases, 6 bases remained unmatched. This CDR3 contains 14 residues. CDR3 loop: CASSPTGLGEKLFF. The CDR3 DNA follows: TGTGCCAGCTCACCGACAGGGTTAGGAGAAAAACTGTTTTTT. Filled out from reference TRBV18 and TRBJ1-4, the complete variable domain reads NAGVMQNPRHLVRRRGQEARLRCSPMKGHSHVYWYRQLPEEGLKFMVYLQKENIIDESGMPKERFSAEFPKEGPSILRIQQVVRGDSAAYFCASSPTGLGEKLFFGSGTQLSVL.